These 2 T cell receptor beta chains originate from one sample sequenced in a study of T cells expressing NK-cell markers. TCRdb reworked the 5' RACE reads into one entry per CDR3 protein, no DNA. Its clone listing holds a few hundred thousand distinct CDR3 sequences. The specimen was blood T cells: a sorted CD56 or NKG2C T cell subset, CD4+ or CD8+ T cells, or bulk PBMC T cells (not recorded which). The source is a man aged 18-75 years in good health.

The CDR3 is CASSQEPLTQLREPQHF. The V and J genes are TRBV4-2 and TRBJ1-5; the D call from TCRdb, TRBD1, cannot be confirmed without DNA. Germline V CDR1 and CDR2: LGHNA, YNFKEQ. CDR3 length: 17 amino acids.

V gene TRBV21-1 combines with J gene TRBJ1-6; the TRBD1 assignment by TCRdb is unverifiable without DNA. TRBV21-1 counts as a pseudogene. The CDR3 spans 17 residues. CDR3 region: CASSKVVRTGGNSPLHF.